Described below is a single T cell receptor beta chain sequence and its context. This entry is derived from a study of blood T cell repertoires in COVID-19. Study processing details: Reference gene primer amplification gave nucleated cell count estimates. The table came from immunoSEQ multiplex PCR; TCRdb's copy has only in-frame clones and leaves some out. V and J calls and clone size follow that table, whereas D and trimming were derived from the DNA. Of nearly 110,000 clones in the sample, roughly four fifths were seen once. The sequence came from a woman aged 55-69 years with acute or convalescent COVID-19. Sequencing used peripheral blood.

CDR3: CASSLGLPWTSDYNEQFF. The CDR3 DNA is TGTGCCAGCAGCTTAGGCCTGCCGTGGACTAGCGATTACAATGAGCAGTTCTTC. This rearrangement joins TRBV13 to TRBJ2-1; 9 nucleotides match TRBD2. Per the germline V gene, CDR1 is PRHDT and CDR2 is FYEKMQ (reference sequence). V lost 0 bases to trimming and J lost 4 bases; unmatched junction nucleotides: 10. This CDR3 is built from 18 residues.